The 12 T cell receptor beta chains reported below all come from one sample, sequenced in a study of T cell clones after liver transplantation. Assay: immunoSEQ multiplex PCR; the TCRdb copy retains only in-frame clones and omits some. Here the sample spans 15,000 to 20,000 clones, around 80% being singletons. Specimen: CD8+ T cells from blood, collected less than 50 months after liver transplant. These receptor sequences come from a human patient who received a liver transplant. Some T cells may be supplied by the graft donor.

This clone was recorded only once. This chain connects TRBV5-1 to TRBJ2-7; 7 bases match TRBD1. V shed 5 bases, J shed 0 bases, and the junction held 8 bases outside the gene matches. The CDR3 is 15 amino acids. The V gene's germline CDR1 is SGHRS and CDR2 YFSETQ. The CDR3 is CASRTGQANSYEQYF. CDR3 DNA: TGCGCCAGCAGAACCGGACAGGCTAACTCCTACGAGCAGTACTTC.

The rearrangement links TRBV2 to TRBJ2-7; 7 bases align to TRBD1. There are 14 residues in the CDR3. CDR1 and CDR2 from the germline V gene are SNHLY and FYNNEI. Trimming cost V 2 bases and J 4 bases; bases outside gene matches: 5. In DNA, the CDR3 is TGTGCCAGCAGTGAAAGGGACAGACCTTACGAGCAGTACTTC. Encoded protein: CASSERDRPYEQYF.

The CDR3: CASRERGVNQPQHF. In nucleotides, the CDR3 is TGTGCCAGTAGGGAGAGGGGGGTCAATCAGCCCCAGCATTTT. The rearrangement links TRBV19 to TRBJ1-5; tentative D call: TRBD1 (6 bases). This CDR3 has 14 residues. Per germline, CDR1 LNHDA and CDR2 SQIVND (reference sequence). The ends were cut back, 6 bases at V and 3 bases at J, with 12 bases in the middle.

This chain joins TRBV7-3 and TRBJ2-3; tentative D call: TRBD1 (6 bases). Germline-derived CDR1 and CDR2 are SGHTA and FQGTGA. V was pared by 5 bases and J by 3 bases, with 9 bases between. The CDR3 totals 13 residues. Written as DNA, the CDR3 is TGTGCCAGCAGCGTGGACAGTACAGATACGCAGTATTTT. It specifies CASSVDSTDTQYF.

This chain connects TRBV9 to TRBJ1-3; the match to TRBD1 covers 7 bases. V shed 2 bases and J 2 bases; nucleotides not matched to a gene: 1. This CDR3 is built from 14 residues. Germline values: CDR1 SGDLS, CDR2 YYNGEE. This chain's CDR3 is CASSVTGAGNTIYF. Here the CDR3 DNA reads TGTGCCAGCAGCGTTACAGGGGCTGGAAACACCATATATTTT.

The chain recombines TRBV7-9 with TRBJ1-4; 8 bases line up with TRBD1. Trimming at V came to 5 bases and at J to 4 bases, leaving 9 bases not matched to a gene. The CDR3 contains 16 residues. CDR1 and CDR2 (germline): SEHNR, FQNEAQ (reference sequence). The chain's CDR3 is CASSQVPTGDNEKLFF. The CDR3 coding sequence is TGTGCCAGCAGCCAAGTACCGACAGGGGATAATGAAAAACTGTTTTTT.

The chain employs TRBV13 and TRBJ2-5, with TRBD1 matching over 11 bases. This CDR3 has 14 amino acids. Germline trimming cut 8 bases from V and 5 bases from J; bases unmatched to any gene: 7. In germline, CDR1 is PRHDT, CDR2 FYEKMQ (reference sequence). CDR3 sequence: CASGGQGAKETQYF. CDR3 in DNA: TGTGCCAGCGGAGGACAGGGGGCGAAGGAGACCCAGTACTTC.

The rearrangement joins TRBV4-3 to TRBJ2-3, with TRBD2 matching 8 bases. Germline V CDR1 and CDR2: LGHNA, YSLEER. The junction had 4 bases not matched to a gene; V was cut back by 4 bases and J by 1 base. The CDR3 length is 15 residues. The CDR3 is CASSLGRGGTDTQYF. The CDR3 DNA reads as TGCGCCAGCAGCCTTGGGCGGGGGGGCACAGATACGCAGTATTTT.

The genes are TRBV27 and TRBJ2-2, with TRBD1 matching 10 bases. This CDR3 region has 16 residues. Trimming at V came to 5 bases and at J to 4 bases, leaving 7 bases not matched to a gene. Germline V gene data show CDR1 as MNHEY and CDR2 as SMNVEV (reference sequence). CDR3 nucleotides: TGTGCCAGCAGTCCCCCGGGACAGGGGTCCACCGGGGAGCTGTTTTTT. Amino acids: CASSPPGQGSTGELFF.

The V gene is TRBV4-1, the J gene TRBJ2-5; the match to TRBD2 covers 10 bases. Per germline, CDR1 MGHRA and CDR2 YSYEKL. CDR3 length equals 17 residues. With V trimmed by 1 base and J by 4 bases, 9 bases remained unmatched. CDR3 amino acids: CASSQGGSGGYLETQYF. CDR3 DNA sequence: TGCGCCAGCAGCCAAGGTGGTAGCGGGGGGTATTTAGAGACCCAGTACTTC.

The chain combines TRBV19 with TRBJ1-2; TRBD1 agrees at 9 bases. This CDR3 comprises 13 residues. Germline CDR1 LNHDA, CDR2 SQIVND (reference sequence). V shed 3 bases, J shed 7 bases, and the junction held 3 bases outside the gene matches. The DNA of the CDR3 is TGTGCCAGTAGTATCGAGACAGGGGGTGGCTACACCTTC. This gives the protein CASSIETGGGYTF.

The CDR3 region is CASSSTRQGNEEQYF. DNA of the CDR3: TGTGCCAGCAGCTCCACGCGACAGGGGAACGAGGAGCAGTACTTC. This chain uses TRBV7-2 with TRBJ2-7; 8 positions agree with TRBD1. CDR3 length: 15 amino acids. Germline values: CDR1 SGHTA, CDR2 FQGNSA. V shed 4 bases, J shed 7 bases, and the junction held 12 bases outside the gene matches.